This T cell receptor (beta chain) was identified during a study of monozygotic twins with inflammatory bowel disease. Germline V gene data show CDR1 as MNHEY and CDR2 as SMNVEV (reference sequence). CDR3 length: 16 residues. General study points: IBD patients shared fewer clonotypes with others than healthy twins, especially with disease activity.

Points on this clonotype: Its antigen is not known.

TCRdb reanalyzed the 5' RACE reads and collapses them to one entry per CDR3 protein, without DNA. The sample holds 150,000 to 200,000 distinct CDR3 sequences. The sequenced sample consisted of blood. V gene TRBV27 combines with J gene TRBJ1-4; TCRdb designates TRBD1, a call that cannot be tested without DNA. The TCR originated in a human donor with ulcerative colitis or Crohn's disease, or a healthy co-twin of an affected twin (not recorded which). The CDR3 sequence is CASSLDLQGYNEKLFF.